This T cell receptor (beta chain) was obtained from a study of OX40 agonist ivuxolimab in advanced cancers. Study background: Ivuxolimab, which is an agonistic anti-OX40 (CD134) antibody, was administered to the patients. Patients treated during dose escalation were battling hepatocellular carcinoma, melanoma, renal cell or head and neck cancer. Whole-study results and caveats: At doses 0.1 to 3.0 mg/kg, CD4+ and CD8+ clones expanded.

In germline, CDR1 is SEHNR, CDR2 FQNEAQ (reference sequence). V lost 1 base, J lost 0 bases, and 10 bases lay in between. The CDR3 is made up of 15 amino acids. Libraries were prepared by immunoSEQ multiplex PCR; TCRdb keeps only in-frame clonotypes and omits some of them. The sample lists about 20,000 clones, 70% to 80% occurring once. As for this clone: Its antigen is currently unknown.

The specimen comprised CD4+ or CD8+ T cells sorted from blood, sampled in a trial of the OX40 agonist ivuxolimab. V gene TRBV7-9 combines with J gene TRBJ2-7; tentative D call: TRBD1 (6 bases). The TCR sequence derives from an adult with an advanced solid tumor such as melanoma, head and neck, liver or kidney cancer. The CDR3 protein is CASSLVGTRSYEQYF. In DNA, the CDR3 is TGTGCCAGCAGCTTAGTAGGGACACGCTCCTACGAGCAGTACTTC.